Presented here are 24 T cell receptor beta chains from one specimen sequenced in a study of blood T cells in healthy people across ages. The authors ran a second PCR of 7 to 11 cycles using a sample-barcoded 5' primer and a J-beta primer mix. TCRdb reanalysed the 5' RACE reads using MiXCR and keeps one entry per CDR3 protein. The sample lists 1.5 million to 2 million distinct CDR3 sequences, around half seen once, with over 2% in the top ten. The source material was blood. The receptors originated from a woman between 35 and 50 years old in good health.

This clonotype was counted only a few times. DNA of the CDR3: TGTGCCAGCAAGACGACAGGGGGCTCTGGCTACACCTTC. It translates to CASKTTGGSGYTF. The chain joins TRBV6-6 to TRBJ1-2, with 10 positions matching TRBD1. This CDR3 has 13 residues. Trimming removed 7 bases from V and 7 bases from J; junction bases left unmatched: 6. Germline V lookup: CDR1 MNHNY, CDR2 SVGAGI (reference sequence).

The V call is TRBV27, the J call TRBJ2-5; 11 bases fit TRBD2. The CDR3 totals 15 residues. With V trimmed by 6 bases and J by 7 bases, 10 bases remained unmatched. Germline V lookup: CDR1 MNHEY, CDR2 SMNVEV (reference sequence). In DNA form, the CDR3 reads TGTGCCAGCAGCTTTACTAGCGGGGGAGCGGGGACCCAGTACTTC. Protein: CASSFTSGGAGTQYF.

The sample holds a few counts of this clonotype. The CDR3 nucleotides are TGCGCCAGCAGCCAAGATTTACTAGCGGGGGATAGGGGTCCTGAGCAGTTCTTC. The encoded protein is CASSQDLLAGDRGPEQFF. The V gene is TRBV4-3, the J gene TRBJ2-1; 11 bases match TRBD2. The CDR3 contains 18 residues. Per germline, CDR1 LGHNA and CDR2 YSLEER. Trimming cost V 0 bases and J 9 bases; bases outside gene matches: 13.

The rearrangement uses TRBV27 and TRBJ2-5, with D perhaps TRBD1 (6 bases). CDR1 and CDR2 (germline): MNHEY, SMNVEV (reference sequence). V lost 5 bases, J lost 2 bases, and 12 bases lay in between. CDR3 length equals 14 residues. The CDR3 region is CASSTGTLQETQYF. DNA for the CDR3: TGTGCCAGCAGTACCGGGACACTTCAAGAGACCCAGTACTTC.

This clonotype was seen a few times. The chain employs TRBV20-1 and TRBJ1-5; D remains unclear. V was cut by 5 bases and J by 7 bases, with 15 bases left in between. CDR1 and CDR2 (germline): DFQATT, SNEGSKA (reference sequence). The CDR3 length is 13 residues. The DNA for the CDR3 is TGCAGTGCTCAGGAGTCAGGAGACCAGCCCCAGCATTTT. This sequence encodes CSAQESGDQPQHF.

The J gene is TRBJ2-3, the V gene TRBV5-6, with D perhaps matching TRBD1 or TRBD2 (5 bases each). The germline V and J ends were trimmed by 5 bases and 2 bases, with 12 bases remaining between them. This CDR3 spans 14 amino acids. Germline CDR1 and CDR2: SGHDT and YYEEEE. CDR3 sequence: CASREGSLTDTQYF. In DNA, the CDR3 is TGTGCCAGCAGAGAGGGGTCTCTCACAGATACGCAGTATTTT.

In this sample, this clonotype turned up a few times. J is TRBJ1-2 and V is TRBV4-1; 8 bases agree with TRBD1. The V and J ends lost 2 bases and 7 bases, in that order; junction bases with no gene match: 9. This CDR3 region has 15 residues. Germline-derived CDR1 and CDR2 are MGHRA and YSYEKL. The CDR3 sequence: CASSQKQDRVRGYTF. CDR3 nucleotide sequence: TGCGCCAGCAGCCAAAAACAGGACAGGGTTCGTGGCTACACCTTC.

The V call is TRBV3-1, the J call TRBJ2-3; no definite D call. This CDR3 is 15 amino acids long. V lost 4 bases, J lost 6 bases, and 17 bases lay in between. Germline assignment: CDR1 LGHDT and CDR2 YNNKEL (reference sequence). The CDR3 region is CASSPSPSPVDTQYF. The CDR3 nucleotides read TGTGCCAGCAGCCCTTCCCCTTCACCCGTGGATACGCAGTATTTT.

This clonotype has only a few counts. This chain links TRBV28 with TRBJ2-5, with a tentative D call TRBD1 (6 bases). V shed 6 bases and J shed 5 bases, with 19 bases lying between them. From germline, CDR1 is MDHEN and CDR2 SYDVKM. The CDR3 runs 15 residues. In nucleotides, the CDR3 is TGTGCCAGCAGCTCCCTCGGACAGCTGGGGGAGACCCAGTACTTC. It codes for CASSSLGQLGETQYF.

The V and J genes are TRBV11-3 and TRBJ2-1; the match to TRBD1 covers 9 bases. The CDR3 has 16 residues. Trimming removed 1 base from V and 4 bases from J; junction bases left unmatched: 5. The germline V gene has CDR1 SGHNT and CDR2 YENEEA. CDR3 amino acids: CASSLGGTGTYNEQFF. In DNA form, the CDR3 reads TGTGCCAGCAGCTTAGGAGGGACAGGGACATACAATGAGCAGTTCTTC. The whole variable domain, filled in from reference TRBV11-3 and TRBJ2-1, reads EAGVVQSPRYKIIEKKQPVAFWCNPISGHNTLYWYLQNLGQGPELLIRYENEEAVDDSQLPKDRFSAERLKGVDSTLKIQPAELGDSAVYLCASSLGGTGTYNEQFFGPGTRLTVL.

This chain links TRBV7-2 with TRBJ2-5; either TRBD1 or TRBD2 may fit D (6 bases each). CDR3 length: 12 residues. The germline CDR1 and CDR2 sequences are SGHTA and FQGNSA. Trimming took 6 bases from V and 9 from J, leaving 14 bases between them. DNA for the CDR3: TGTGCCAGCAGTCCCCCAGGGGAGGCCCAGTACTTC. It translates to CASSPPGEAQYF.

J is TRBJ2-3 and V is TRBV27; unclear D gene. Germline V gene sequence: CDR1 MNHEY, CDR2 SMNVEV (reference sequence). CDR3 length equals 14 residues. Trimming stripped 3 bases from V and 7 bases from J, with 14 bases between. In DNA form, the CDR3 reads TGTGCCAGCAGTTTGGCCTTACGTTCCCATACGCAGTATTTT. Translation gives CASSLALRSHTQYF.

The gene calls are TRBV28 and TRBJ1-2, with D possibly matching TRBD1 (5 bases). The CDR3 is made up of 14 amino acids. V lost 10 bases to trimming and J lost 0 bases, with 15 bases between them. Germline V gene data show CDR1 as MDHEN and CDR2 as SYDVKM. CDR3 in DNA: TGTGCCACCACCCGGGGCAGCGCTAACTATGGCTACACCTTC. Its protein is CATTRGSANYGYTF.

This chain connects TRBV28 to TRBJ2-5, with D possibly being TRBD2 (7 bases). The germline V and J ends were trimmed by 8 bases and 2 bases, with 18 bases remaining between them. CDR1 MDHEN and CDR2 SYDVKM come from the germline V gene. The CDR3 loop spans 15 amino acids. The CDR3 loop reads CASGRRGGIQETQYF. The DNA for the CDR3 is TGTGCCAGCGGACGGAGGGGGGGGATACAAGAGACCCAGTACTTC.

About this clonotype: Its ends do not fully match the called genes, so a read error is possible. The rearrangement uses TRBV6-1 and TRBJ2-1, with D unresolved. Germline assignment: CDR1 MNHNS and CDR2 SASEGT. The CDR3 runs to 14 residues. This CDR3 is CASSVRVKVPEQFF. CDR3 sequence (DNA): TGTGCCAGTAGTGTCCGGGTCAAAGTCCCTGAGCAGTTCTTC.

This clonotype has more than one count but fewer than ten. V gene TRBV29-1 combines with J gene TRBJ2-5; TRBD1 might be the D (6 bases). Germline CDR1 reads SQVTM; CDR2 reads ANQGSEA. This CDR3 has 12 residues. The V end lost 4 bases, the J end lost 5 bases, and 11 bases lay between the germline ends. The CDR3 here is CSVVQGGETQYF. CDR3 coding DNA: TGCAGCGTTGTACAGGGTGGGGAGACCCAGTACTTC.

This clonotype has more than one count but fewer than ten. The chain couples TRBV28 to TRBJ2-4; 7 bases are a match to TRBD2. The end of the DNA is better explained by TRBJ2-7, so the J call may be wrong. Germline CDR1 is MDHEN and CDR2 is SYDVKM. The CDR3 consists of 13 residues. The CDR3 DNA follows: TGTGCCAGCCGGCCAGCGGGGTTATACGAGCAGTACTTC. Translating gives CASRPAGLYEQYF.

This CDR3 is CASLGRLKDSGANVLTF. The CDR3 DNA sequence: TGCGCCAGCTTGGGACGGCTTAAAGACTCTGGGGCCAACGTCCTGACTTTC. This chain connects TRBV5-1 to TRBJ2-6, with D tentatively TRBD1 or TRBD2 (5 bases each). CDR1 and CDR2 from the germline V gene are SGHRS and YFSETQ. V was clipped by 7 bases and J by 0 bases, with 17 bases between them. The CDR3 loop spans 17 amino acids. Supplemented by reference TRBV5-1 and TRBJ2-6, the full variable domain reads KAGVTQTPRYLIKTRGQQVTLSCSPISGHRSVSWYQQTPGQGLQFLFEYFSETQRNKGNFPGRFSGRQFSNSRSEMNVSTLELGDSALYLCASLGRLKDSGANVLTFGAGSRLTVL.

There are a few counts of this clonotype. This sequence joins TRBV11-2 and TRBJ2-5, with 12 positions matching TRBD1. Germline V gene data show CDR1 as SGHAT and CDR2 as FQNNGV. The CDR3 totals 14 residues. V shed 5 bases, J shed 8 bases, and the junction held 6 bases outside the gene matches. CDR3 residues: CASSPDGTGGTQYF. In DNA form, the CDR3 reads TGTGCCAGCAGCCCGGATGGGACAGGGGGCACCCAGTACTTC.

This clonotype was detected a few times. The V gene is TRBV4-3, the J gene TRBJ2-7; D remains unclear. The CDR3 covers 13 residues. V was trimmed by 3 bases and J by 5 bases, leaving 11 bases between them. Germline CDR1 LGHNA, CDR2 YSLEER. Written as DNA, the CDR3 is TGCGCCAGCAGCCAGACACGCGCCCACGAGCAGTACTTC. The encoded protein is CASSQTRAHEQYF.

This chain connects TRBV4-1 to TRBJ2-3; a possible D gene is TRBD1 (6 bases). The V gene lost 2 bases and the J gene lost 6 bases, with 12 bases spanning the gap. CDR3 length: 14 amino acids. Germline assignment: CDR1 MGHRA and CDR2 YSYEKL. The CDR3 region is CASSQLQGGDTQYF. In nucleotides, the CDR3 is TGCGCCAGCAGCCAATTACAGGGCGGCGATACGCAGTATTTT.

The chain couples TRBV12-3 or TRBV12-4 to TRBJ1-1, with D unclear. This CDR3 is 15 amino acids long. Trimming removed 6 bases from V and 6 bases from J, with 20 bases in between. The CDR3 bases are TGTGCCAGCAGCCCGTTCGGGGTGGGGAGCTCTGAAGCTTTCTTT. Its translation is CASSPFGVGSSEAFF.

This clonotype came up a few times. The genes are TRBV20-1 and TRBJ1-2; 8 nucleotides agree with TRBD1. The ends lost 5 bases at V and 2 bases at J; junction bases unmatched: 10. This CDR3 has 15 amino acids. CDR1 DFQATT and CDR2 SNEGSKA come from the germline V gene (reference sequence). CDR3 residues: CSAPQGASANYGYTF. The CDR3, as DNA: TGCAGTGCTCCTCAGGGGGCGTCAGCAAACTATGGCTACACCTTC.

In its sample, this clonotype was seen a few times. The J gene is TRBJ2-5, the V gene TRBV6-1, with a possible D match to TRBD1 (6 bases). This CDR3 comprises 14 residues. Trimming removed 2 bases from V and 7 bases from J, with 14 bases in between. Germline V gives CDR1 MNHNS, CDR2 SASEGT. The CDR3 region is CASSELGASSTQYF. CDR3 sequence (DNA): TGTGCCAGCAGTGAATTGGGGGCGTCGTCGACCCAGTACTTC.